This T cell receptor (beta chain) was recorded in a study of CD8 T cells in ankylosing spondylitis. Study results and caveats: A TCR beta motif made of several highly homologous variants seemed typical of ankylosing spondylitis blood.

In TCRdb, the 5' RACE reads were re-called with MiXCR into one record per CDR3 protein. The sample includes fewer than 500,000 distinct CDR3 sequences, 25% to 30% of them seen just once. This clonotype was counted between two and nine times. What it binds is not known. The sequence came from a male donor with ankylosing spondylitis. The sequenced sample consisted of blood, either unsorted or a sorted T cell fraction (not recorded which).

CDR3 in amino acids: CASSLEGRGNQPQHF. DNA for the CDR3: TGTGCCAGCAGCTTAGAGGGCAGAGGCAATCAGCCCCAGCATTTT. The rearrangement uses TRBV7-8 and TRBJ1-5, with D unresolved. The CDR3 is 15 residues long. Germline assignment: CDR1 SGHVS and CDR2 FQNEAQ. V dropped 1 base and J dropped 2 bases, with 9 bases sitting between them.